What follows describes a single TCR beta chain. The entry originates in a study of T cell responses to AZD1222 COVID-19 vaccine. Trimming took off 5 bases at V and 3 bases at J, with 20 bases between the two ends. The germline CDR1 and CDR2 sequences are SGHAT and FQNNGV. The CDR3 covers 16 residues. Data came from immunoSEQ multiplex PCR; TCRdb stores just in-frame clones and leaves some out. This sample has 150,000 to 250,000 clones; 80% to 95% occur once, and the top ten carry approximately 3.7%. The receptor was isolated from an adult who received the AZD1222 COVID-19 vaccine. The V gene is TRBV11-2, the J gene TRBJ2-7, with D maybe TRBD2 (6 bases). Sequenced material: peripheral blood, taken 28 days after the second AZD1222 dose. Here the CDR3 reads CASSPQRGFGGYEQYF. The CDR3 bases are TGTGCCAGCAGCCCCCAACGGGGGTTCGGGGGCTACGAGCAGTACTTC.